The T cell receptor beta chain under discussion was sequenced for a study of blood T cell repertoires in COVID-19 (dated by TCRdb to the early 2020s). As for the study more broadly: Samples covering the acute and convalescent phases of COVID-19 were provided by collaborators in the United States, Italy and Spain. The material from the prospective study consisted of cDNA or gDNA derived from T cells, B-cell-depleted T cells, or PBMCs. The dataset comprised deeply sampled blood TCRbeta repertoires from subjects exposed to, actively infected with, or recovered from COVID-19. The repertoires were made available in a free public database intended to serve as a resource for research on the immune response to SARS-CoV-2. Samples were obtained from the ongoing ImmuneRACE study (first 160 participants) and from 1,200 or so subjects provided by 6 global collaborators. Nearly every sample came with metadata listing a de-identified subject ID, COVID-19 status, age in years and sex. HLA class I and class II types, where available, came from metadata supplied by the sample provider rather than from assay-based typing. The full study reports these points: How much clinical and demographic metadata was included differed by source and by participant, and the metadata was provided uncurated.

Each collaborating institution followed its own protocols to collect whole blood in K2EDTA tubes. Collaborator samples were shipped for TCRbeta analysis as frozen whole blood, isolated PBMCs, or DNA extracted from either sample type. With respect to this clone: Its antigen has not been determined. Per-nucleotide qualities are absent, and no much larger clonotype sits a single base away.

TCRbeta CDR3 regions were amplified from genomic DNA by means of the immunoSEQ Assay, a bias-controlled multiplex PCR. On the authors' methods: The number of nucleated cells in each sample was estimated from the amplification of reference gene primers within the assay. To quantify the absolute abundance of each unique TCRbeta CDR3 rearrangement, sequence reads were collapsed and filtered. For each sample, productive Simpson clonality was calculated as the square root of Simpson's diversity index over productive rearrangements. TCRdb retrieved this table from immuneACCESS and kept in-frame rearrangements only. Not all clones are present; in checked studies, unresolved V genes account for under half, and no reason is known for the remainder. Clone size and V and J calls were adopted from that table, with D and trimming inferred from the DNA. For this sample the table gives fewer than 60,000 clones, of which about 85% were detected only once. Jointly, the top ten make up 10% of the sample.

Sequenced: peripheral blood. The sequence derives from a human donor with acute or convalescent COVID-19. The donor label of this sample is uncertain.

The CDR3 sequence is CASRPPRRQAMDTQYF. The sequenced DNA is TGTGCCAGCAGGCCCCCCCGGAGACAGGCCATGGATACGCAGTATTTT. The rearranged segments are TRBV2 and TRBJ2-3; 6 matching bases give a weak D call of TRBD1. Its CDR3 holds 16 amino acids, cysteine through phenylalanine. The entry retains the CDR3 DNA only, 48 bases that are in frame from base 1. The germline V gene specifies SNHLY as CDR1 and FYNNEI as CDR2. The germline ends are 22 bases apart after V is trimmed by 6 bases and J by 6 bases.